One and the same sample provided the 8 T cell receptor beta chains below, sequenced in a study of cytomegalovirus exposure and HLA in healthy donors. Primers included in the PCR were 60 Vbeta and 13 Jbeta primers. Generated by immunoSEQ multiplex PCR, the TCRdb table keeps only in-frame clones and is missing some. Of some 200,000 clones in the sample, about 80% were seen once. Specimen: PBMCs. Receptors originate from a man in his late teens or twenties in good health and CMV-seronegative.

The chain is built from TRBV9 and TRBJ2-2, with D perhaps matching TRBD1 (6 bases). The CDR3 is 16 residues long. Between the trimmed V and J ends, which lost 6 bases and 5 bases, there was a span of 20 bases. Germline lookup yields CDR1 SGDLS and CDR2 YYNGEE. The CDR3 loop is CASTSGEREQTGELFF. The CDR3 DNA reads TGTGCCAGCACGTCAGGGGAAAGGGAACAAACCGGGGAGCTGTTTTTT.

V gene TRBV6-1 combines with J gene TRBJ1-1; D is unclear. V lost 4 bases and J 1 base, leaving 10 bases between the germline ends. This CDR3 has 14 residues. Germline V gene sequence: CDR1 MNHNS, CDR2 SASEGT. The CDR3 reads CASSVSSRNTEAFF. The CDR3 DNA sequence: TGTGCCAGCAGTGTGAGTAGCAGGAACACTGAAGCTTTCTTT.

V usage is TRBV28 and J usage is TRBJ2-5, with TRBD2 identical over 12 bases. Germline lookup yields CDR1 MDHEN and CDR2 SYDVKM. The trim removed 5 bases at V and 0 bases at J, leaving 7 bases unmatched. This CDR3 is 17 amino acids long. The chain's CDR3 is CASSPTSGGPDQETQYF. The CDR3, as DNA: TGTGCCAGCAGTCCGACTAGCGGGGGTCCTGACCAAGAGACCCAGTACTTC.

CDR3 in DNA: TGTGCCAGCAGTTACTGGGTATTAGGGGGAGCTTTCTTT. It encodes CASSYWVLGGAFF. The J gene is TRBJ1-1, the V gene TRBV6-5; a weak D match, TRBD1 (6 bases). Trimming stripped 1 base from V and 10 bases from J, with 13 bases between. Germline V gene sequence: CDR1 MNHEY, CDR2 SVGAGI. CDR3 length equals 13 residues.

The gene calls are TRBV7-6 and TRBJ2-3; TRBD2 aligns across 9 bases. J gave up 3 bases and V 6 bases, and 4 bases lay outside the gene matches. Germline-derived CDR1 and CDR2 are SGHVS and FNYEAQ. The CDR3 covers 14 residues. CDR3: CASRPGLATDTQYF. As DNA, the CDR3 is TGTGCCAGCAGGCCGGGACTAGCAACAGATACGCAGTATTTT.

The V call is TRBV25-1, the J call TRBJ1-2; no reliable D call. This CDR3 has 14 amino acids. V was cut by 1 base and J by 4 bases, with 10 bases left in between. CDR1 and CDR2 from the germline V gene are MGHDK and SYGVNS. The CDR3 coding sequence is TGTGCCAGCAGTGAATCCGGAGACCTCTATGGCTACACCTTC. Encoded protein: CASSESGDLYGYTF.

This sequence joins TRBV5-6 and TRBJ2-3; D may be TRBD2 (7 bases). CDR1 SGHDT and CDR2 YYEEEE come from the germline V gene. Between the trimmed V and J ends, which lost 4 bases and 14 bases, there was a span of 20 bases. The CDR3 is 13 amino acids. The CDR3 nucleotides read TGTGCCAGCAGCCTAACTTTGGGGGGGGGCGCGTATTTT. Amino acid sequence: CASSLTLGGGAYF.

The chain has TRBV7-2 and TRBJ2-7; 7 nucleotides agree with TRBD2. Germline values: CDR1 SGHTA, CDR2 FQGNSA. With 4 bases clipped from V and 3 bases from J, the junction kept 6 bases outside the gene matches. This CDR3 is built from 14 residues. The CDR3 region is CASSSGGTVYEQYF. CDR3 DNA sequence: TGTGCCAGCAGCTCGGGGGGAACAGTCTACGAGCAGTACTTC.